This T cell receptor (beta chain) derives from a study of shared clonotypes between healthy human individuals. General observations from the study: Generally, estimated richness proved larger in naive subsets than it did in memory subsets.

Naive-designated CD8 cells lacked CD45RO, were positively enriched for CCR7, and omitted terminally differentiated effector memory CD45RA+ cells. With regard to this clone: Its antigen is as yet unknown.

Sequenced by immunoSEQ multiplex PCR; TCRdb stores in-frame clones only, minus some. The sample shows some 1,900,000 clones, 85% to 95% of them seen only once. Losses at the gene ends were 6 bases for V and 9 bases for J; bases not matched to a gene: 9. The CDR3 has 14 amino acids. Germline V gives CDR1 MNHEY, CDR2 SVGAGI. The TCR sequence derives from a man aged 18 to 30 in good health. Input material: naive CD8+ T cells sorted from blood. The V call is TRBV6-5, the J call TRBJ2-3; 10 nucleotides agree with TRBD2. The CDR3 loop is CASRSLAGVETQYF. In DNA, the CDR3 is TGTGCCAGCAGATCTCTAGCGGGGGTGGAAACGCAGTATTTT.